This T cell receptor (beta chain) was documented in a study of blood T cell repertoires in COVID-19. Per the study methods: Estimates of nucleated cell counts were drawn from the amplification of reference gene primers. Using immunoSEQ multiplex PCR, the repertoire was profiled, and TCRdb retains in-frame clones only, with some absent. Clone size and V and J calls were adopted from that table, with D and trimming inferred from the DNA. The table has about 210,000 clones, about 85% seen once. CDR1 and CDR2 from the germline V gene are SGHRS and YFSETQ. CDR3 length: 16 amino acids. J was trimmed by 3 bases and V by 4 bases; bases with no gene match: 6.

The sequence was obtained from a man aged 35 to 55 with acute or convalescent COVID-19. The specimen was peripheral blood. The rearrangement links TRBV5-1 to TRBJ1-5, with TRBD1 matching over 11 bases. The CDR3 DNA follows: TGCGCCAGCAGCCCCGGGACAGGGGGGAACAATCAGCCCCAGCATTTT. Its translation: CASSPGTGGNNQPQHF.